These 11 T cell receptor beta chains were all obtained from the same sample, sequenced in a study of blood T cells in healthy people across ages. Alongside a J-beta primer mix, a sample-barcoded 5' primer served in a second PCR lasting roughly 6 to 12 cycles. TCRdb re-called the 5' RACE reads through MiXCR, storing one row per CDR3 protein. The table shows roughly 700,000 distinct CDR3 sequences, with more than 20% occurring only once. These same data were also listed under a study on T cells of mothers and their children.

Sequencing was carried out using blood. Receptors were obtained from a boy aged 5 to 17 in good health.

This sequence joins TRBV7-2 and TRBJ2-7, with TRBD2 identical over 15 bases. CDR1 is SGHTA and CDR2 is FQGNSA in the germline V gene. Trimming cost V 2 bases and J 4 bases; bases outside gene matches: 9. The CDR3 totals 18 residues. DNA of the CDR3: TGTGCCAGCAGCTTACTTGGACTAGCGGGGGGGCCAGGGTACGAGCAGTACTTC. It yields the protein CASSLLGLAGGPGYEQYF.

This rearrangement joins TRBV3-1 to TRBJ1-2; no clear D gene. Germline V gene data show CDR1 as LGHDT and CDR2 as YNNKEL (reference sequence). The CDR3 totals 13 residues. V was pared by 4 bases and J by 5 bases, with 11 bases between. The CDR3 nucleotides are TGTGCCAGCAGCCGAGGCGGAGGTTATGGCTACACCTTC. Translated: CASSRGGGYGYTF.

V usage is TRBV3-1 and J usage is TRBJ2-5; 7 bases match TRBD1. Germline V gives CDR1 LGHDT, CDR2 YNNKEL (reference sequence). The CDR3 is made up of 13 amino acids. The J segment lost 4 bases and the V segment lost 3 bases, leaving 2 bases of the junction unmatched. The CDR3 loop is CASSQTGRETQYF. The CDR3 DNA sequence: TGTGCCAGCAGCCAGACAGGGCGAGAGACCCAGTACTTC.

The J gene is TRBJ2-7, the V gene TRBV3-1; D is unclear. Trimming cost V 5 bases and J 3 bases, with 14 bases left between them. CDR1 is LGHDT, CDR2 YNNKEL, per germline (reference sequence). The CDR3 has 14 residues. The CDR3 coding sequence is TGTGCCAGCAGCGTTCGGACCTGGAGCTACGAGCAGTACTTC. This translates into CASSVRTWSYEQYF.

This clonotype turned up a few times. This chain joins TRBV6-2 or TRBV6-3 and TRBJ2-7; the D gene is possibly TRBD2 (6 bases). V was trimmed by 2 bases and J by 2 bases, leaving 13 bases between them. Germline CDR1 reads MNHEY; CDR2 reads SVGEGT. This CDR3 has 15 residues. CDR3 amino acids: CASSYPGETTYEQYF. As DNA, the CDR3 is TGTGCCAGCAGTTACCCGGGGGAGACAACCTACGAGCAGTACTTC.

This clonotype has more than one count but fewer than ten. The chain employs TRBV6-1 and TRBJ2-3; D may correspond to TRBD1 or TRBD2 (6 bases each). CDR3 length equals 15 residues. Trimming removed 5 bases at V and 2 bases at J, with 14 bases between. CDR1 is MNHNS, CDR2 SASEGT, per germline. Here the CDR3 DNA reads TGTGCCAGCAGTCCTCCGGGGGACAACACAGATACGCAGTATTTT. Translation: CASSPPGDNTDTQYF.

There are a few counts of this clonotype. Its ends do not fully match the called genes, so a read error is possible. This chain connects TRBV2 to TRBJ1-2; a weak D match, TRBD1 (5 bases). The germline V gene has CDR1 SNHLY and CDR2 FYNNEI. The CDR3 contains 15 residues. In DNA form, the CDR3 reads TGTGCCAGCAGTGAAGTTCAGGGTGAACTCTATGGCTGCACCTTC. It codes for CASSEVQGELYGCTF.

This clonotype turned up a few times. V and J are TRBV6-1 and TRBJ1-1; D gene uncertain. The V end lost 2 bases, the J end lost 4 bases, and 17 bases lay between the germline ends. The CDR3 has 16 residues. Germline-derived CDR1 and CDR2 are MNHNS and SASEGT. CDR3: CASSEPWRGVVTEAFF. CDR3 sequence (DNA): TGTGCCAGCAGTGAACCTTGGCGGGGAGTGGTCACTGAAGCTTTCTTT.

This chain joins TRBV20-1 and TRBJ2-4; perhaps TRBD2 as D (5 bases). Trimming removed 0 bases from V and 8 bases from J, with 29 bases in between. The germline gives CDR1 DFQATT, CDR2 SNEGSKA (reference sequence). The CDR3 sequence is 19 residues long. CDR3: CSARDLRGSDILFYDIQYF. The CDR3 coding sequence is TGCAGTGCTAGAGATCTTCGTGGGAGCGATATTTTGTTTTATGACATTCAGTACTTC.

The chain links TRBV24-1 to TRBJ2-2; 9 bases fit TRBD1. This CDR3 comprises 15 residues. From germline, CDR1 is KGHDR and CDR2 SFDVKD. J was trimmed by 6 bases and V by 5 bases; bases with no gene match: 6. The chain's CDR3 is CATSGLDRGAGELFF. The CDR3 DNA is TGTGCCACCAGTGGTCTGGACAGGGGTGCCGGGGAGCTGTTTTTT.

The chain carries TRBV10-3 and TRBJ2-5, with TRBD2 identical over 12 bases. CDR3 length equals 14 residues. Germline V lookup: CDR1 ENHRY, CDR2 SYGVKD. J gave up 11 bases and V 10 bases, and 14 bases lay outside the gene matches. CDR3 amino acids: CATRLAGDLGEQYF. CDR3 DNA: TGTGCCACCAGACTAGCGGGAGATTTGGGGGAGCAGTACTTC.